This T cell receptor (beta chain) emerged from a study of cytomegalovirus exposure and HLA in healthy donors. Study-wide results and caveats: More than 15,000 TCR beta sequences were associated with HLA alleles at 0.05 false discovery rate in a later analysis. Associated with cytomegalovirus, according to the listing, were 150 to 200 TCR beta chains.

As for this clone: Its target is not known.

The CDR3 totals 16 residues. Germline assignment: CDR1 MNHNY and CDR2 SVGAGI (reference sequence). The V end lost 5 bases, the J end lost 8 bases, and 21 bases lay between the germline ends. PCR amplification relied on 60 Vbeta primers (plus 13 Jbeta primers). Profiling relied on immunoSEQ multiplex PCR, and the TCRdb table lists in-frame clones only, not all of them. The sample includes about 150,000 clones, 77% of them seen just once. Sequencing was performed on PBMCs. This TCR derives from a woman aged 25-40 years in good health and CMV-seropositive. The rearrangement joins TRBV6-6 to TRBJ1-4; D is perhaps TRBD1 (5 bases). The CDR3 nucleotides read TGTGCCAGCAGTGGGGGGGACGGGCAGGGTAGGGAAAAACTGTTTTTT. This codes for CASSGGDGQGREKLFF.